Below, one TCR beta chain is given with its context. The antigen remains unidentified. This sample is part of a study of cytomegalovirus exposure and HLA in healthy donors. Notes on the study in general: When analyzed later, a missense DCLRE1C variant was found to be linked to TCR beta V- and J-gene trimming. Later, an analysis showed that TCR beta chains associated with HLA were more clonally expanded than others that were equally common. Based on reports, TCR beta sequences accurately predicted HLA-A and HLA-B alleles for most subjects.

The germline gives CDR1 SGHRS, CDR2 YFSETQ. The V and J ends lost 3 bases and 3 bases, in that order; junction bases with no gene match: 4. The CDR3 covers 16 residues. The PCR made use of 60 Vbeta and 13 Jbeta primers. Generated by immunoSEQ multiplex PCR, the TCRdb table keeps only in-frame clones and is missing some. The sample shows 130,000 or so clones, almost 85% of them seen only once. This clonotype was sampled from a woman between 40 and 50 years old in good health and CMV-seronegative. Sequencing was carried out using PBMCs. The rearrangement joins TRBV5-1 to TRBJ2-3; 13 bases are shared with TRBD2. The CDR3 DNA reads TGCGCCAGCAGCTCGGGACTAGCGGGGATTACAGATACGCAGTATTTT. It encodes CASSSGLAGITDTQYF.